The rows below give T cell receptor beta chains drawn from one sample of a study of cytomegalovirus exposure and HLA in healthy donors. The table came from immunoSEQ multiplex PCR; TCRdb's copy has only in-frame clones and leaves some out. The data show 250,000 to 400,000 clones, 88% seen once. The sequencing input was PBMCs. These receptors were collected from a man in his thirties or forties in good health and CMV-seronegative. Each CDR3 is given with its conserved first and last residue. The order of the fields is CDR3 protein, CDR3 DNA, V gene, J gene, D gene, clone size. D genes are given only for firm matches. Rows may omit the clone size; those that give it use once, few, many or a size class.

CDR3aa: CASSFRGAGEGNEQFF
CDR3nt: TGTGCCAGCAGCTTCAGGGGAGCGGGGGAGGGAAATGAGCAGTTCTTC
v_gene: TRBV9
j_gene: TRBJ2-1
d_gene: TRBD2
abundance: .

CDR3aa: CASSQEDRSRSPLHF
CDR3nt: TGCGCCAGCAGCCAAGAGGACAGAAGCCGGTCACCCCTCCACTTT
v_gene: TRBV4-3
j_gene: TRBJ1-6
d_gene: .
abundance: .

CDR3aa: CASSEDGRGYGYTF
CDR3nt: TGTGCCAGCAGTGAAGACGGCAGGGGATATGGCTACACCTTC
v_gene: TRBV6-1
j_gene: TRBJ1-2
d_gene: .
abundance: once

CDR3aa: CASSTDRGSTNQPQHF
CDR3nt: TGTGCCAGTAGTACGGACAGGGGGAGTACCAATCAGCCCCAGCATTTT
v_gene: TRBV19
j_gene: TRBJ1-5
d_gene: TRBD1
abundance: .

CDR3aa: CASSYTGTGYGYTF
CDR3nt: TGTGCCAGCAGTTACACAGGGACAGGGTATGGCTACACCTTC
v_gene: TRBV27
j_gene: TRBJ1-2
d_gene: TRBD1
abundance: .

CDR3aa: CASSLEQGLVVGYTF
CDR3nt: TGTGCCAGCAGCTTGGAGCAGGGGTTAGTAGTTGGCTACACCTTC
v_gene: TRBV5-5
j_gene: TRBJ1-2
d_gene: .
abundance: .

CDR3aa: CASSTGTELRIINYGYTF
CDR3nt: TGTGCCAGCAGCACCGGGACAGAGCTACGTATCATTAACTATGGCTACACCTTC
v_gene: TRBV5-4
j_gene: TRBJ1-2
d_gene: TRBD1
abundance: .

CDR3aa: CSVASGGLYEQYF
CDR3nt: TGCAGCGTCGCTAGCGGGGGGCTCTACGAGCAGTACTTC
v_gene: TRBV29-1
j_gene: TRBJ2-7
d_gene: TRBD2
abundance: .

CDR3aa: CASSFGGGGYNEQFF
CDR3nt: TGTGCCAGCAGCTTTGGCGGGGGGGGCTACAATGAGCAGTTCTTC
v_gene: TRBV7-2
j_gene: TRBJ2-1
d_gene: TRBD2
abundance: .

CDR3aa: CASSPPGLATDTQYF
CDR3nt: TGTGCCAGCTCACCACCTGGACTAGCGACAGATACGCAGTATTTT
v_gene: TRBV18
j_gene: TRBJ2-3
d_gene: TRBD2
abundance: .

CDR3aa: CASSFGQLNTEAFF
CDR3nt: TGTGCCAGCAGCTTTGGACAGTTAAACACTGAAGCTTTCTTT
v_gene: TRBV11-2
j_gene: TRBJ1-1
d_gene: .
abundance: .

CDR3aa: CASSLTTGRIDTQYF
CDR3nt: TGTGCCAGCAGTTTAACGACAGGGAGGATAGATACGCAGTATTTT
v_gene: TRBV27
j_gene: TRBJ2-3
d_gene: .
abundance: .

CDR3aa: CASSHPPQGAYEQYF
CDR3nt: TGCGCCAGCAGCCATCCCCCGCAGGGGGCTTACGAGCAGTACTTC
v_gene: TRBV4-1
j_gene: TRBJ2-7
d_gene: TRBD1
abundance: .

CDR3aa: CASQGAGLLSGANVLTF
CDR3nt: TGTGCCAGTCAGGGTGCGGGGTTACTATCTGGGGCCAACGTCCTGACTTTC
v_gene: TRBV25-1
j_gene: TRBJ2-6
d_gene: .
abundance: once

CDR3aa: CASSQEWRLTYNEQFF
CDR3nt: TGCGCCAGCAGCCAAGAGTGGAGACTAACCTACAATGAGCAGTTCTTC
v_gene: TRBV4-3
j_gene: TRBJ2-1
d_gene: .
abundance: .

CDR3aa: CASSLEGGRYGYTF
CDR3nt: TGTGCCAGCAGCTTAGAAGGGGGAAGGTATGGCTACACCTTC
v_gene: TRBV7-2
j_gene: TRBJ1-2
d_gene: .
abundance: .

CDR3aa: CASIINQGYGELFF
CDR3nt: TGTGCCAGCATTATAAACCAGGGGTACGGGGAGCTGTTTTTT
v_gene: TRBV6-6
j_gene: TRBJ2-2
d_gene: .
abundance: few

CDR3aa: CASSESEGAGGPFRHEQFF
CDR3nt: TGCGCCAGCAGTGAGTCGGAGGGAGCGGGGGGGCCTTTTCGTCATGAGCAGTTCTTC
v_gene: TRBV10-1
j_gene: TRBJ2-1
d_gene: TRBD2
abundance: .

CDR3aa: CASSPYAGTSTYEQYF
CDR3nt: TGCGCCAGCAGCCCCTACGCCGGGACTAGCACCTACGAGCAGTACTTC
v_gene: TRBV4-1
j_gene: TRBJ2-7
d_gene: TRBD2
abundance: .

CDR3aa: CASSLAASGALSYEQYF
CDR3nt: TGCGCCAGCAGCTTGGCTGCTAGCGGGGCACTCTCCTACGAGCAGTACTTC
v_gene: TRBV5-1
j_gene: TRBJ2-7
d_gene: TRBD2
abundance: .

CDR3aa: CASSYGPASTDTQYF
CDR3nt: TGTGCCAGCAGTTACGGGCCTGCTAGCACAGATACGCAGTATTTT
v_gene: TRBV6-6
j_gene: TRBJ2-3
d_gene: .
abundance: .

CDR3aa: CAWGGGNQETQYF
CDR3nt: TGTGCCTGGGGAGGGGGCAACCAAGAGACCCAGTACTTC
v_gene: TRBV30
j_gene: TRBJ2-5
d_gene: .
abundance: .

CDR3aa: CASSLFGGSYEQYF
CDR3nt: TGTGCCAGCAGTTTATTTGGCGGCTCCTACGAGCAGTACTTC
v_gene: TRBV27
j_gene: TRBJ2-7
d_gene: .
abundance: once

CDR3aa: CASSPGTAWGALHF
CDR3nt: TGTGCCAGCAGCCCTGGGACAGCTTGGGGGGCCCTCCACTTT
v_gene: TRBV11-2
j_gene: TRBJ1-6
d_gene: TRBD1
abundance: few

CDR3aa: CASSARDNSGNTIYF
CDR3nt: TGTGCCAGCAGCGCAAGGGACAACTCTGGAAACACCATATATTTT
v_gene: TRBV7-9
j_gene: TRBJ1-3
d_gene: .
abundance: .

CDR3aa: CASSLNWRGGNEQYF
CDR3nt: TGTGCCAGCAGCTTAAACTGGCGGGGGGGGAACGAGCAGTACTTC
v_gene: TRBV7-9
j_gene: TRBJ2-7
d_gene: TRBD2
abundance: .

CDR3aa: CAWEEQGGTEAFF
CDR3nt: TGTGCCTGGGAAGAACAGGGGGGAACTGAAGCTTTCTTT
v_gene: TRBV30
j_gene: TRBJ1-1
d_gene: TRBD1
abundance: once

CDR3aa: CASSTLIRASTNEKLFF
CDR3nt: TGTGCCAGTAGTACCCTAATTAGAGCTTCAACTAATGAAAAACTGTTTTTT
v_gene: TRBV19
j_gene: TRBJ1-4
d_gene: .
abundance: .

CDR3aa: CASMGQYGTGELFF
CDR3nt: TGTGCCAGCATGGGACAGTACGGCACCGGGGAGCTGTTTTTT
v_gene: TRBV6-1
j_gene: TRBJ2-2
d_gene: TRBD1
abundance: .

CDR3aa: CASSWTSGGLDTQYF
CDR3nt: TGTGCCAGCAGCTGGACTAGCGGGGGCCTAGATACGCAGTATTTT
v_gene: TRBV6-4
j_gene: TRBJ2-3
d_gene: TRBD2
abundance: .

CDR3aa: CASSYSGGVYEQYF
CDR3nt: TGTGCCAGCAGTTACTCGGGCGGGGTCTACGAGCAGTACTTC
v_gene: TRBV6-6
j_gene: TRBJ2-7
d_gene: .
abundance: .

CDR3aa: CASSEYTQGNTEAFF
CDR3nt: TGCGCCAGCAGTGAGTACACACAGGGGAACACTGAAGCTTTCTTT
v_gene: TRBV10-1
j_gene: TRBJ1-1
d_gene: .
abundance: once

CDR3aa: CASLSLSGANVLTF
CDR3nt: TGTGCCAGTTTATCTCTCTCTGGGGCCAACGTCCTGACTTTC
v_gene: TRBV19
j_gene: TRBJ2-6
d_gene: .
abundance: .

CDR3aa: CATSRELAISSYEQYF
CDR3nt: TGTGCCACCAGCAGAGAGTTGGCAATAAGCTCCTACGAGCAGTACTTC
v_gene: TRBV15
j_gene: TRBJ2-7
d_gene: .
abundance: .

CDR3aa: CSVGTGDGYTF
CDR3nt: TGCAGCGTGGGGACAGGAGATGGCTACACCTTC
v_gene: TRBV29-1
j_gene: TRBJ1-2
d_gene: TRBD1
abundance: .

CDR3aa: CASSRATFQETQYF
CDR3nt: TGTGCCAGCAGCCGCGCGACATTCCAAGAGACCCAGTACTTC
v_gene: TRBV5-4
j_gene: TRBJ2-5
d_gene: .
abundance: .

CDR3aa: CASSTRGHYGYTF
CDR3nt: TGTGCCAGCTCAACCCGCGGCCACTATGGCTACACCTTC
v_gene: TRBV2
j_gene: TRBJ1-2
d_gene: .
abundance: .

CDR3aa: CASSLYHTGELFF
CDR3nt: TGTGCCAGCAGTCTCTACCACACCGGGGAGCTGTTTTTT
v_gene: TRBV6-5
j_gene: TRBJ2-2
d_gene: .
abundance: .

CDR3aa: CASSLVQGAHQTQYF
CDR3nt: TGTGCCAGCAGCTTAGTACAGGGGGCCCATCAGACCCAGTACTTC
v_gene: TRBV7-9
j_gene: TRBJ2-5
d_gene: TRBD1
abundance: .

CDR3aa: CASSRLPGVYNEQFF
CDR3nt: TGCGCCAGCAGCCGCCTCCCCGGGGTCTACAATGAGCAGTTCTTC
v_gene: TRBV4-3
j_gene: TRBJ2-1
d_gene: .
abundance: .

CDR3aa: CASSLEGGKGYTF
CDR3nt: TGTGCCAGCAGCTTGGAAGGGGGCAAGGGCTACACCTTC
v_gene: TRBV7-2
j_gene: TRBJ1-2
d_gene: TRBD1
abundance: .

CDR3aa: CASRGGNSPLHF
CDR3nt: TGTGCCAGCAGGGGGGGGAATTCACCCCTCCACTTT
v_gene: TRBV6-8
j_gene: TRBJ1-6
d_gene: .
abundance: .

CDR3aa: CAWSGAGTGPKTHEKLFF
CDR3nt: TGTGCCTGGAGTGGAGCCGGGACAGGGCCTAAAACCCATGAAAAACTGTTTTTT
v_gene: TRBV30
j_gene: TRBJ1-4
d_gene: TRBD1
abundance: .

CDR3aa: CASSLGNRGKAYEQYF
CDR3nt: TGTGCCAGCAGCTTGGGCAACAGGGGAAAAGCCTACGAGCAGTACTTC
v_gene: TRBV5-4
j_gene: TRBJ2-7
d_gene: TRBD1
abundance: .

CDR3aa: CASSQERRLAGGDTQYF
CDR3nt: TGCGCCAGCAGCCAAGAACGACGACTAGCGGGGGGAGATACGCAGTATTTT
v_gene: TRBV4-3
j_gene: TRBJ2-3
d_gene: TRBD2
abundance: .

CDR3aa: CASSAGGGAHNSPLHF
CDR3nt: TGTGCCAGCAGTGCCGGAGGAGGGGCGCATAATTCACCCCTCCACTTT
v_gene: TRBV2
j_gene: TRBJ1-6
d_gene: .
abundance: .

CDR3aa: CASSLQGAVYGYTF
CDR3nt: TGTGCCAGCAGCCTACAGGGGGCGGTCTATGGCTACACCTTC
v_gene: TRBV7-2
j_gene: TRBJ1-2
d_gene: TRBD1
abundance: .

CDR3aa: CASSRDRAPSYEQYF
CDR3nt: TGCGCCAGCAGCCGAGACAGGGCCCCTTCCTACGAGCAGTACTTC
v_gene: TRBV4-3
j_gene: TRBJ2-7
d_gene: TRBD1
abundance: .

CDR3aa: CATSRDRVLEQYF
CDR3nt: TGTGCCACCAGCAGGGACAGGGTCTTGGAGCAGTACTTC
v_gene: TRBV15
j_gene: TRBJ2-7
d_gene: TRBD1
abundance: .

CDR3aa: CASTPDSYSPLHF
CDR3nt: TGTGCCAGCACCCCGGACAGTTATTCACCCCTCCACTTT
v_gene: TRBV27
j_gene: TRBJ1-6
d_gene: .
abundance: .